Below, 17 T cell receptor beta chains from the same sample are listed, as sequenced in a study of tissue T cells after allogeneic stem cell transplantation. Noted time point: mouse harvest day 14 after allogeneic transplant. Each mouse received 10^7 T-cell-depleted marrow cells plus 10^6 splenic CD5+ T cells by tail vein. Clones were sequenced by immunoSEQ multiplex PCR, and TCRdb holds only the in-frame ones, with some missing. The table has several thousand clones, approximately 40% seen once. The sample taken for sequencing was gut tissue. Every receptor here comes from a female BALB/c mouse given C57BL/6 T cells with graft-versus-host disease after an allogeneic hematopoietic cell transplant.

A remark on this clone: One end of the junction does not line up with germline, which may come from a read error. Mouse gene names and germline throughout. The CDR3 end is not reached by the read, which stops 1 residue before it; the germline J gene fills it in. This chain uses TRBV29 with TRBJ2-3; 7 nucleotides agree with TRBD2. The CDR3 sequence is 15 residues long. Germline V gene data show CDR1 as MSHET and CDR2 as SYDVDS. The CDR3 spells CASSLDGGSAETLYF. The CDR3 bases that were read are TGTGCCAGCAGCTTAGATGGGGGGAGTGCAGAAACGCTGTAT. The full variable domain, with the rest looked up from reference TRBV29 and TRBJ2-3, is DMKVTQMPRYLIKRMGENVLLECGQDMSHETMYWYRQDPGLGLQLIYISYDVDSNSEGDIPKGYRVSRKKREHFSLILDSAKTNQTSVYFCASSLDGGSAETLYFGSGTRLTVL.

Of note for this clone: Germline and genes: mouse. The CDR3 end falls 1 residue outside the read, so it is completed with the germline J gene. V usage is TRBV12-2 and J usage is TRBJ2-3; 11 bases are shared with TRBD1. Germline lookup yields CDR1 SGHLS and CDR2 HYDKME. J lost 2 bases, V lost 2 bases, and 2 bases had no gene match. The CDR3 spans 15 residues. Partial CDR3 DNA: TGTGCCAGCTCTCCGGGACAGGGGGTTGCAGAAACGCTGTAT. This gives the protein CASSPGQGVAETLY. The whole CDR3 protein reads CASSPGQGVAETLYF.

This clone occurred a few times. The genes and germline here are from mouse. The sequenced fragment ends 1 residue before the CDR3 boundary, so the rest is inferred from the germline J gene. V usage is TRBV26 and J usage is TRBJ1-3; 8 bases are shared with TRBD1. Germline-derived CDR1 and CDR2 are KGHPV and FQNQEV (reference sequence). Losses at the gene ends were 3 bases for V and 8 bases for J; bases not matched to a gene: 3. The CDR3 extends over 13 amino acids. This chain's CDR3 is CASSLGQGHTLYF. The CDR3 DNA, read in part, is TGTGCCAGCAGTCTCGGACAGGGACATACGCTCTAT.

Of note for this clone: Gene names refer to mouse genes. The part of the CDR3 DNA that was read is TGTGCCAGCAGAGCCCGGGGAAACACCGGGCAGCTCTAC. Amino acid sequence: CASRARGNTGQLY. In full, the CDR3 is CASRARGNTGQLYF. The rearrangement links TRBV3 to TRBJ2-2, with D uncertain. The read terminates 1 residue before the CDR3 end, so the remaining end is supplied by the germline J gene. Trimming pared 6 bases from V and 1 base from J, leaving 9 bases between. The germline gives CDR1 SNHLY, CDR2 FYNGKV (reference sequence). CDR3 length: 14 amino acids.

Remarks on this clone: The gene symbols are mouse symbols. The CDR3 end lies 1 residue beyond the end of the read and is filled in from the germline J gene. This chain connects TRBV5 to TRBJ1-2; D possibly corresponds to TRBD1 (5 bases). Trimming pared 0 bases from V and 3 bases from J, leaving 5 bases between. This CDR3 has 13 residues. Germline V lookup: CDR1 LGHNA, CDR2 YNLKQL (reference sequence). CDR3 loop: CASSQDRDSDYTF. The CDR3 bases that were read are TGTGCCAGCAGCCAAGACAGGGACTCCGACTACACC.

This clone turned up a few times. Mouse names are used for the genes. The read halts 1 residue ahead of the CDR3 end, with the missing end drawn from the germline J gene. The rearrangement uses TRBV3 and TRBJ1-1, with 7 bases identical to TRBD1. With V trimmed by 2 bases and J by 3 bases, 3 bases remained unmatched. The CDR3 sequence is 14 residues long. Germline lookup yields CDR1 SNHLY and CDR2 FYNGKV (reference sequence). The CDR3 DNA, read in part, is TGTGCCAGCAGCTTACAACAGGGGCACACAGAAGTCTTC. Translated: CASSLQQGHTEVF. In full, the CDR3 is CASSLQQGHTEVFF.

In regard to this clone: Genes here carry mouse names. The read halts 1 residue ahead of the CDR3 end, with the missing end drawn from the germline J gene. This rearrangement joins TRBV16 to TRBJ2-7; TRBD2 matches at 12 bases. The junction had 2 bases not matched to a gene; V was cut back by 1 base and J by 4 bases. CDR3 length: 15 residues. Germline loops: CDR1 SGHSA, CDR2 FRNQAP. CDR3 bases read: TGTGCAAGCAGCTTAGCCGGGACTGGGGGGTATGAACAGTAC. Amino acids: CASSLAGTGGYEQY. In full, the CDR3 reads CASSLAGTGGYEQYF.

This clone was seen a handful of times. Mouse names are used for the genes. The read falls 1 residue short of the CDR3 end, and the missing part is taken from the germline J gene. The V and J genes are TRBV12-1 and TRBJ2-7; 11 nucleotides match TRBD2. Unmatched junction bases numbered 5, after V lost 5 bases and J lost 6 bases. The CDR3 length is 13 residues. Germline V gene data show CDR1 as SGHSN and CDR2 as HYEKVE. CDR3 amino acids: CASYNWGGGEQYF. CDR3 DNA (partial): TGTGCCAGCTACAACTGGGGGGGCGGTGAACAGTAC.

Concerning this clone itself: The germline and genes are mouse ones. The read terminates 1 residue ahead of where the CDR3 ends, so the germline J gene completes it. The chain combines TRBV19 with TRBJ1-3; TRBD1 matches 9 bases. The V segment lost 4 bases and the J segment 4 bases; nucleotides outside the gene matches: 6. CDR1 and CDR2 from the germline V gene are FNHDT and SITEND (reference sequence). CDR3 length: 15 residues. The CDR3 here is CASSRDRVSGNTLYF. The sequenced part of the CDR3 DNA is TGTGCCAGCAGTCGGGACAGGGTGTCGGGAAATACGCTCTAT.

With regard to this clone: Gene labels here are mouse ones. The read gets to within 1 residue of the CDR3 end, and the germline J gene fills in the rest. J is TRBJ1-4 and V is TRBV3, with 9 bases aligning to TRBD1. Germline CDR1 SNHLY, CDR2 FYNGKV (reference sequence). J lost 0 bases, V lost 2 bases, and 1 base had no gene match. The CDR3 sequence is 16 residues long. The CDR3 reads CASSLRQGVSNERLFF. CDR3 bases read: TGTGCCAGCAGCTTAAGACAGGGGGTTTCCAACGAAAGATTATTT.

Remarks on this clone: Genes and germline come from the mouse. The read halts 1 residue ahead of the CDR3 end, with the missing end drawn from the germline J gene. The V call is TRBV26, the J call TRBJ1-4, with 7 positions matching TRBD1. Germline V lookup: CDR1 KGHPV, CDR2 FQNQEV (reference sequence). CDR3 size: 15 residues. V trimming: 2 bases; J trimming: 3 bases; junction bases outside the gene matches: 3. The covered CDR3 bases are TGTGCCAGCAGTCTGGGTGGGACAGCCAACGAAAGATTATTT. Residues: CASSLGGTANERLF. The whole CDR3 region reads CASSLGGTANERLFF.

About this clone: The germline and genes are mouse ones. The read stops 1 residue short of the end of the CDR3; the missing end is completed from the germline J gene. V gene TRBV26 combines with J gene TRBJ1-4; no reliable D call. This CDR3 spans 13 amino acids. Trimming pared 6 bases from V and 2 bases from J, leaving 7 bases between. The germline gives CDR1 KGHPV, CDR2 FQNQEV (reference sequence). The sequenced part of the CDR3 DNA is TGTGCCAGCAGCCGACAATCCAACGAAAGATTATTT. Translating it yields CASSRQSNERLF. The whole CDR3 protein is CASSRQSNERLFF.

As concerns this clone: The genes and germline here are from mouse. The read ends 1 residue early relative to the CDR3; the germline J gene fills the gap. V is TRBV12-1 and J is TRBJ2-3, with 8 bases identical to TRBD2. The CDR3 is made up of 16 amino acids. The J segment lost 0 bases and the V segment lost 0 bases, leaving 4 bases of the junction unmatched. The germline V gene encodes CDR1 SGHSN and CDR2 HYEKVE. This chain's CDR3 is CASSLEGLASAETLYF. Partial CDR3 DNA: TGTGCCAGCTCTCTCGAGGGACTGGCTAGTGCAGAAACGCTGTAT.

A few counts support this clone. The gene names given are mouse names. The read is 1 residue too short to cover the CDR3 end, so that end is filled in from the germline J gene. V gene TRBV26 combines with J gene TRBJ2-7; 10 bases agree with TRBD2. Trimming cost V 4 bases and J 7 bases; bases outside gene matches: 4. This CDR3 has 13 amino acids. Germline V gene data show CDR1 as KGHPV and CDR2 as FQNQEV (reference sequence). The CDR3: CASSRDWGGEQYF. CDR3 bases read: TGTGCCAGCAGTCGGGACTGGGGAGGGGAACAGTAC.

Comment on this clone: Any gene name here is a mouse gene name. The observed sequence ends 1 residue before the CDR3 terminus, with the missing tail filled in from the germline J gene. This rearrangement joins TRBV26 to TRBJ1-2; D is unresolved. Germline CDR1 is KGHPV and CDR2 is FQNQEV (reference sequence). The CDR3 runs to 11 residues. Trimming cost V 4 bases and J 4 bases, with 4 bases left between them. CDR3 residues: CASSPASDYTF. The covered CDR3 bases are TGTGCCAGCAGTCCGGCCTCCGACTACACC.

Note on this clone: The listed genes are named as in mouse. Read coverage stops 1 residue before the CDR3 terminus; the germline J gene supplies the remainder. This same CDR3 is encoded by further DNA sequences in the sample. The chain couples TRBV26 to TRBJ2-5; the D is unclear. The CDR3 totals 13 residues. Deletions cut 4 bases from V and 0 bases from J, with 5 bases between. The V gene's germline CDR1 is KGHPV and CDR2 FQNQEV (reference sequence). The CDR3 here is CASSRQNQDTQYF. Incomplete CDR3 DNA: TGTGCCAGCAGTCGCCAGAACCAAGACACCCAGTAC. The entire variable domain, with the rest obtained from reference TRBV26 and TRBJ2-5, is as follows: NSKVIQTPRYLVKGQGQKAKMRCIPEKGHPVVFWYQQNKNNEFKFLINFQNQEVLQQIDMTEKRFSAECPSNSPCSLEIQSSEAGDSALYLCASSRQNQDTQYFGPGTRLLVL.

This clone was detected only a few times. Mouse gene names apply. Coverage ceases 1 residue before the CDR3 finishes, and the germline J gene fills in the end. The gene calls are TRBV17 and TRBJ2-3; TRBD2 is a possible D gene (5 bases). Germline loops: CDR1 MNHDT, CDR2 YYDKIL. V lost 2 bases, J lost 0 bases, and 6 bases lay in between. The CDR3 contains 14 residues. The covered CDR3 bases are TGTGCTAGCAGTAGACTGGGTAGTGCAGAAACGCTGTAT. Amino acid sequence: CASSRLGSAETLY. The entire CDR3 reads CASSRLGSAETLYF. The full variable domain, with the rest looked up from reference TRBV17 and TRBJ2-3, is DTTVKQNPRYKLARVGKPVNLICSQTMNHDTMYWYQKKPNQAPKLLLFYYDKILNREADTFEKFQSSRPNNSFCSLYIGSAGLEYSAMYLCASSRLGSAETLYFGSGTRLTVL.